The clone carrying this T cell receptor (beta chain) came up many times. Trimming took 8 bases from V and 4 from J; bases not matched to a gene: 7. This CDR3 has 15 amino acids. Germline CDR1 and CDR2: MDHEN and SYDVKM. Under the authors' procedure: Between-group CDR3 differences, defined by clinicopathological status, yielded a distant-metastasis classifier for papillary thyroid cancer. TCRdb reanalyzed the PCR reads via MiXCR. The authors' filters were not applied to this entry. The data hold tens of thousands of clones, with about 30% observed a single time. Among the patients, none had received any treatment before thyroid surgery. The sample belongs to a study of metastatic and nonmetastatic thyroid tumors. Study summary: Both malignant and benign thyroid patients supplied peripheral blood and tumor or nodule tissue samples, across which the repertoires of these patients were then compared.

The chain uses TRBV28 and TRBJ2-1; 11 bases fit TRBD1. Source material: blood. The TCR was taken from a male donor with papillary thyroid cancer or a benign thyroid nodule (not recorded which). Some clones in this sample may be carry-over from other donors' samples. The DNA of the CDR3 is TGTGCCAGCGTGTGGACAGGGGGCTCGTACAATGAGCAGTTCTTC. Its protein is CASVWTGGSYNEQFF.